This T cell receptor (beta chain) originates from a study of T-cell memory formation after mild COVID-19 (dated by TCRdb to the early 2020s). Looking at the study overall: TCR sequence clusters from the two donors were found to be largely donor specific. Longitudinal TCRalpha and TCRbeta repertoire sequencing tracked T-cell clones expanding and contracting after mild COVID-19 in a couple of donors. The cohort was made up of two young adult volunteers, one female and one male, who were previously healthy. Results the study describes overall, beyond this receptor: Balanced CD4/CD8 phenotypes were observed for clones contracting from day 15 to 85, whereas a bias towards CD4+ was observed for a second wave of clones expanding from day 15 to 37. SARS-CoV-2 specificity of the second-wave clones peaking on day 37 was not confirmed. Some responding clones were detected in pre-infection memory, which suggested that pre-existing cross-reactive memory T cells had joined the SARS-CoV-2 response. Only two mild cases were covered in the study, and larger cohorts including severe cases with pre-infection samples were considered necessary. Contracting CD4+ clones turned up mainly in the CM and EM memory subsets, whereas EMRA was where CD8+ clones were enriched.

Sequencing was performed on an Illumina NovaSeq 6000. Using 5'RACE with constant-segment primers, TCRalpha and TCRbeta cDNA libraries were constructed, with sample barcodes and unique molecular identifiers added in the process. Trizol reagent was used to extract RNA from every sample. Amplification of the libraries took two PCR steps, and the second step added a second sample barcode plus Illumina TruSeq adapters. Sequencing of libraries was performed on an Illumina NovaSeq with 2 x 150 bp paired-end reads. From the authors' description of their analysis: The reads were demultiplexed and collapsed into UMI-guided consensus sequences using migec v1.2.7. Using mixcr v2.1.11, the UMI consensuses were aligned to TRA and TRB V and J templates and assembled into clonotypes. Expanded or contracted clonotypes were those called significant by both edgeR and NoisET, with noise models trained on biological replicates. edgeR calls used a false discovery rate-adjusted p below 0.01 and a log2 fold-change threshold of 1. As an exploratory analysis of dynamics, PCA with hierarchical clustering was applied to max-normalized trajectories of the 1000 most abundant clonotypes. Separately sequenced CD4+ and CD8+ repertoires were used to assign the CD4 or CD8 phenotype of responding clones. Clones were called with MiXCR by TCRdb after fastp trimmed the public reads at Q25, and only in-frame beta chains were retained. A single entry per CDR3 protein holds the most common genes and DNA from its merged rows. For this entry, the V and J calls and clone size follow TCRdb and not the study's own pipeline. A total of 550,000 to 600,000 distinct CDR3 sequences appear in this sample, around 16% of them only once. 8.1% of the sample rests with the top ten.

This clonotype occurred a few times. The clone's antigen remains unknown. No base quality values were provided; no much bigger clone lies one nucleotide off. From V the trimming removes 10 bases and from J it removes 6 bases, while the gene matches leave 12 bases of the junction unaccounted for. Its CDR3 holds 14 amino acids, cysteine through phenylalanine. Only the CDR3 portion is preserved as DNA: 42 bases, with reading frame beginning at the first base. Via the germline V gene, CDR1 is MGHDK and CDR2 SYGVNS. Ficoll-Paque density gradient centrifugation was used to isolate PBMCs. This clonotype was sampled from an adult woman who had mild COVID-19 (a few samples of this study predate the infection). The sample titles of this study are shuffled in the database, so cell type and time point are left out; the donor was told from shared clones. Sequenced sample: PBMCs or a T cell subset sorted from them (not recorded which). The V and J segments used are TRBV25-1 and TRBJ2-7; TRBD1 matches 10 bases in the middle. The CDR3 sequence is CATQRQGANVEQYF. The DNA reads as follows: TGTGCCACCCAGAGACAGGGGGCTAATGTCGAGCAGTACTTC.